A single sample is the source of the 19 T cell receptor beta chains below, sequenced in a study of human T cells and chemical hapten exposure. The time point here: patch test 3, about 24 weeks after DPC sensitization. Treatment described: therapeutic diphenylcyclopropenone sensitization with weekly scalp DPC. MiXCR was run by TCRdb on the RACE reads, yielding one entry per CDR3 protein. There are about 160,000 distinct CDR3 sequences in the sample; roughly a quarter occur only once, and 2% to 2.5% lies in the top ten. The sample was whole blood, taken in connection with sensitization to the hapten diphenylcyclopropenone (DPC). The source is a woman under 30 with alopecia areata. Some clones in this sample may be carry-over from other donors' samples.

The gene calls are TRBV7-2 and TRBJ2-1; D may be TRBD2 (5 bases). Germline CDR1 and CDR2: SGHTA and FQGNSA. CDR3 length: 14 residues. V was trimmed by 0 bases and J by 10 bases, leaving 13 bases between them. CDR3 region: CASSLAFRDAEQFF. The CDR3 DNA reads TGTGCCAGCAGCTTAGCGTTTCGGGATGCCGAGCAGTTCTTC.

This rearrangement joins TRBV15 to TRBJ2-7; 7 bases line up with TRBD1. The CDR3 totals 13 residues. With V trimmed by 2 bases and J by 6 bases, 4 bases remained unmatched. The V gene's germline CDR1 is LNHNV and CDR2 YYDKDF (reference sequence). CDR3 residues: CATSRNDRVEQYF. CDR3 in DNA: TGTGCCACCAGCAGAAATGACAGGGTCGAGCAGTACTTC. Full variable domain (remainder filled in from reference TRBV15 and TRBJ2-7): DAMVIQNPRYQVTQFGKPVTLSCSQTLNHNVMYWYQQKSSQAPKLLFHYYDKDFNNEADTPDNFQSRRPNTSFCFLDIRSPGLGDTAMYLCATSRNDRVEQYFGPGTRLTVT.

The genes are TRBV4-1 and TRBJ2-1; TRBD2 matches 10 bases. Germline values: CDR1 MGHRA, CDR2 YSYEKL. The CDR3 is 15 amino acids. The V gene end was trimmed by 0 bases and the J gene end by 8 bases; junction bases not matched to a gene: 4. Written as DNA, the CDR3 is TGCGCCAGCAGCCAAGAACTAGCGGGAAGTTATGAGCAGTTCTTC. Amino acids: CASSQELAGSYEQFF.

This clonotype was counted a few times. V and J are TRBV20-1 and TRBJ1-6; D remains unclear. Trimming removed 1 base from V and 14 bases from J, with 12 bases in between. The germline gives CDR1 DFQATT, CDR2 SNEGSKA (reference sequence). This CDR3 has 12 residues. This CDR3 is CSARVRELTLHF. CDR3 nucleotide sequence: TGCAGTGCTAGAGTCCGGGAATTGACCCTCCACTTT.

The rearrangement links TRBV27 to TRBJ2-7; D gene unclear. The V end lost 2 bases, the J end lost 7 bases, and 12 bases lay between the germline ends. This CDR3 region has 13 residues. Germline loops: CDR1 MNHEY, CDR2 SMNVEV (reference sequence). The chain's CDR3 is CASSLRLGWEQYF. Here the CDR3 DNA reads TGTGCCAGCAGTTTAAGATTAGGTTGGGAGCAGTACTTC.

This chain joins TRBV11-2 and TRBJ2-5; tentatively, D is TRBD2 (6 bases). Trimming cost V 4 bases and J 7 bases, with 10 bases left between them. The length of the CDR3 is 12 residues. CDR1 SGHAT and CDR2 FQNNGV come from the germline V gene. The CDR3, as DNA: TGTGCCAGCAGCTCTAGGAGGGCGACCCAGTACTTC. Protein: CASSSRRATQYF.

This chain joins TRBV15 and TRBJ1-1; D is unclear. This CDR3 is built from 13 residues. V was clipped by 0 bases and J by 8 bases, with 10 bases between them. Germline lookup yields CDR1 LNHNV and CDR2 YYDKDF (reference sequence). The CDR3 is CATSREGRSEAFF. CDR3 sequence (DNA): TGTGCCACCAGCAGAGAAGGGCGTTCCGAAGCTTTCTTT.

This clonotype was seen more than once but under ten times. CDR3 protein: CSVGSGNQPQHF. Here the CDR3 DNA reads TGCAGCGTTGGATCAGGGAATCAGCCCCAGCATTTT. V and J are TRBV29-1 and TRBJ1-5, with D tentatively TRBD1 (5 bases). CDR3 length equals 12 residues. V lost 4 bases to trimming and J lost 4 bases, with 8 bases between them. Germline V gene sequence: CDR1 SQVTM, CDR2 ANQGSEA.

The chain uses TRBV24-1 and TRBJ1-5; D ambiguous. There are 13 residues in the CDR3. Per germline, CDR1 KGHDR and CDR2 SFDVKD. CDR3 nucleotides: TGTGCTCCCGGATTGAGTTGGAATCAGCCCCAGCATTTT. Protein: CAPGLSWNQPQHF.

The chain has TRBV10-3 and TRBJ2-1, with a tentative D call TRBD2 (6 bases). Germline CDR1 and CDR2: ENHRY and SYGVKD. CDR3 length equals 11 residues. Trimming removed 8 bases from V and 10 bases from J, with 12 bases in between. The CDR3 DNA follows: TGTGCCATCGAGAGAGCGGGCGAGCAGTTCTTC. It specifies CAIERAGEQFF.

CDR3 nucleotides: TGCGCCAGCACGGAGAGATCGGGACGGTTCACTGAAGCTTTCTTT. It translates to CASTERSGRFTEAFF. The chain carries TRBV5-1 and TRBJ1-1, with D maybe TRBD1 (5 bases). CDR3 length: 15 residues. From germline, CDR1 is SGHRS and CDR2 YFSETQ. With 6 bases removed from V and 4 bases from J, the gap between germline ends came to 19 bases. The variable domain in full, with the rest retrieved from reference TRBV5-1 and TRBJ1-1, is KAGVTQTPRYLIKTRGQQVTLSCSPISGHRSVSWYQQTPGQGLQFLFEYFSETQRNKGNFPGRFSGRQFSNSRSEMNVSTLELGDSALYLCASTERSGRFTEAFFGQGTRLTVV.

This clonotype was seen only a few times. Here the CDR3 reads CASQKGVGTDTQYF. CDR3 sequence (DNA): TGTGCCAGCCAGAAGGGGGTCGGCACAGATACGCAGTATTTT. The chain is built from TRBV28 and TRBJ2-3, with D possibly TRBD1 on 6 matching bases. The germline V and J ends were trimmed by 8 bases and 1 base, with 13 bases remaining between them. CDR3 size: 14 residues. Germline CDR1 reads MDHEN; CDR2 reads SYDVKM. Full variable domain (outside the CDR3, taken from reference TRBV28 and TRBJ2-3): DVKVTQSSRYLVKRTGEKVFLECVQDMDHENMFWYRQDPGLGLRLIYFSYDVKMKEKGDIPEGYSVSREKKERFSLILESASTNQTSMYLCASQKGVGTDTQYFGPGTRLTVL.

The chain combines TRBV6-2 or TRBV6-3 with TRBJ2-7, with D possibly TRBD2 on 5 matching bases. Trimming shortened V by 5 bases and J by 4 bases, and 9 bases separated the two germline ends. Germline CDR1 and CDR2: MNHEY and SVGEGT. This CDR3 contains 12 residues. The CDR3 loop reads CASSERTYEQYF. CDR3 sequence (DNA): TGTGCCAGCAGTGAAAGGACTTACGAGCAGTACTTC.

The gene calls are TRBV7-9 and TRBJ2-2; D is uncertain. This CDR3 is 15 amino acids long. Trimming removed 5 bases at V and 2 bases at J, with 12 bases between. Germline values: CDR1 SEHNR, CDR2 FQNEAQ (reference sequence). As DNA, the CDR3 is TGTGCCAGCAGCCGGATTAGTGCAAACACCGGGGAGCTGTTTTTT. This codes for CASSRISANTGELFF.

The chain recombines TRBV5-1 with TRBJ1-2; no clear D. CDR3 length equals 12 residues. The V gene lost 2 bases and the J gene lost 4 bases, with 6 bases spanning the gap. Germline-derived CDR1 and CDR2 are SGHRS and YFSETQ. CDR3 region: CASSFGLYGYTF. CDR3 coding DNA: TGCGCCAGCAGCTTCGGGCTCTATGGCTACACCTTC.

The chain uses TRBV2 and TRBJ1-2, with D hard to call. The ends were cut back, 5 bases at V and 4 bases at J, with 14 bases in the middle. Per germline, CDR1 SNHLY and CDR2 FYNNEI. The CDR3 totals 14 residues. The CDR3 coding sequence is TGTGCCAGCAGTCCTGCCTCGTATACCTATGGCTACACCTTC. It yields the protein CASSPASYTYGYTF.

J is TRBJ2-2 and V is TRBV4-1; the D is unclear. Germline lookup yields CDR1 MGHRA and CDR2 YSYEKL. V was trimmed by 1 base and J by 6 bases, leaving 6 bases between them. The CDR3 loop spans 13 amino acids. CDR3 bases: TGCGCCAGCAGCCAAGGGACGTCCGGGGAGCTGTTTTTT. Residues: CASSQGTSGELFF.

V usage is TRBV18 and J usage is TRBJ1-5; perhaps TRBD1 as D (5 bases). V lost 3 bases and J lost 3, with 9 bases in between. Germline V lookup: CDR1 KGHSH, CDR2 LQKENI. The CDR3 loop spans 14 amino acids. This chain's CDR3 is CASSPRTLNQPQHF. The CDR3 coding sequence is TGTGCCAGCTCACCGAGGACACTCAATCAGCCCCAGCATTTT.

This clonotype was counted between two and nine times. In DNA form, the CDR3 reads TGCAGTGCTAGGGCCAGTGAGTATAGCAATCAGCCCCAGCATTTT. Translated: CSARASEYSNQPQHF. The J gene is TRBJ1-5, the V gene TRBV20-1, with unresolved D. The CDR3 consists of 15 residues. The germline CDR1 and CDR2 sequences are DFQATT and SNEGSKA (reference sequence). Trimming took 3 bases from V and 0 from J, leaving 12 bases between them.